The 8 T cell receptor beta chains listed next were all sequenced from one sample in a study of cytotoxic CD8 clonotypes in ibrutinib-treated CLL. Clones were sequenced by immunoSEQ multiplex PCR, and TCRdb holds only the in-frame ones, with some missing. The data contain some 200,000 clones, over 60% of them singletons. The sample consisted of PBMCs, taken after 24 months of ibrutinib treatment. Source of these receptors: a human donor with chronic lymphocytic leukemia.

This chain uses TRBV5-4 with TRBJ1-3; possibly TRBD1 for D (6 bases). The V end lost 3 bases, the J end lost 0 bases, and 10 bases lay between the germline ends. Germline V gene lookup returns CDR1 SGHNT and CDR2 YYREEE (reference sequence). This CDR3 spans 15 amino acids. CDR3 coding DNA: TGTGCCAGCAGCTCAGGACAGACCTCTGGAAACACCATATATTTT. Encoded protein: CASSSGQTSGNTIYF.

This clone was seen more than once but under ten times. The chain is built from TRBV4-2 and TRBJ2-7; no reliable D call. CDR3 length: 11 residues. V gave up 5 bases and J gave up 3 bases, with 5 bases separating them. Germline CDR1 is LGHNA and CDR2 is YNFKEQ. The CDR3 nucleotides read TGTGCCAGCAGCTGGGGCTACGAGCAGTACTTC. Its protein is CASSWGYEQYF.

This chain links TRBV18 with TRBJ2-1; D is ambiguous. The CDR3 totals 12 residues. Looked up from germline, CDR1 is KGHSH and CDR2 is LQKENI. V lost 1 base, J lost 8 bases, and 6 bases lay in between. CDR3 coding DNA: TGTGCCAGCTCACCACGAGTTGATGAGCAGTTCTTC. As protein: CASSPRVDEQFF.

The CDR3 DNA sequence: TGTGCCAGCAGCTTCCCCGGGACAGGGGGTTACGAGCAGTACTTC. Translated: CASSFPGTGGYEQYF. This chain connects TRBV5-4 to TRBJ2-5, with TRBD1 identical over 11 bases. Gene TRBJ2-7 matches the end of the DNA better, so the J call may be wrong. The CDR3 spans 15 residues. Germline CDR1 SGHNT, CDR2 YYREEE (reference sequence).

The chain carries TRBV27 and TRBJ2-1, with a weak D call TRBD2 (6 bases). V shed 5 bases and J shed 14 bases, with 13 bases lying between them. Germline loops: CDR1 MNHEY, CDR2 SMNVEV (reference sequence). There are 11 residues in the CDR3. CDR3 in amino acids: CASSLNGGEFF. The CDR3 region has the DNA TGTGCCAGCAGTCTAAACGGGGGAGAGTTCTTC.

This clone has a handful of counts. The rearrangement joins TRBV19 to TRBJ2-3; no firm D call. V gave up 6 bases and J gave up 2 bases, with 18 bases separating them. The CDR3 length is 16 residues. The germline CDR1 and CDR2 sequences are LNHDA and SQIVND (reference sequence). The CDR3 DNA follows: TGTGCCAGTAGCCACTTTGACCCTGGGTCCACAGATACGCAGTATTTT. Translated, it gives CASSHFDPGSTDTQYF.

This clone was seen only a few times. The V call is TRBV30, the J call TRBJ2-2; 7 bases are shared with TRBD2. Looked up from germline, CDR1 is GTSNPN and CDR2 is SVGIG (reference sequence). V lost 7 bases to trimming and J lost 4 bases; unmatched junction nucleotides: 9. This CDR3 is 14 amino acids long. The CDR3 nucleotides are TGTGCCTCCCTACGACTAGCTGGCACCGGGGAGCTGTTTTTT. The encoded protein is CASLRLAGTGELFF.

The chain joins TRBV15 to TRBJ1-1; D ambiguous. CDR1 and CDR2 (germline): LNHNV, YYDKDF (reference sequence). Trimming removed 0 bases from V and 3 bases from J, with 11 bases in between. CDR3 length: 15 amino acids. CDR3 DNA: TGTGCCACCAGCAGAGATCGGAATCCGGACACTGAAGCTTTCTTT. Protein: CATSRDRNPDTEAFF.